The 20 T cell receptor beta chains listed next were all sequenced from one sample in a study of blood T cell repertoires in COVID-19. Assay: immunoSEQ multiplex PCR; the TCRdb copy retains only in-frame clones and omits some. The sample records under 350,000 clones, around four fifths being singletons. The sample was peripheral blood. The source of these receptors is a woman in her forties or fifties who had recovered from COVID-19.

This clone was seen only a few times. V usage is TRBV7-2 and J usage is TRBJ1-2; possibly TRBD1 for D (5 bases). This CDR3 has 16 residues. Germline values: CDR1 SGHTA, CDR2 FQGNSA. The germline V and J ends were trimmed by 6 bases and 7 bases, with 24 bases remaining between them. The CDR3 DNA is TGTGCCAGCAGTTCACAGTCGGGGGATGGTGTCATTGGCTACACCTTC. Its translation: CASSSQSGDGVIGYTF. Filled out from reference TRBV7-2 and TRBJ1-2, the complete variable domain reads GAGVSQSPSNKVTEKGKDVELRCDPISGHTALYWYRQSLGQGLEFLIYFQGNSAPDKSGLPSDRFSAERTGGSVSTLTIQRTQQEDSAVYLCASSSQSGDGVIGYTFGSGTRLTVV.

CDR3 coding DNA: TGTGCCAGCACCCTCTGGGGACAGGGGGGCACAGATACGCAGTATTTT. The encoded protein is CASTLWGQGGTDTQYF. This chain joins TRBV5-4 and TRBJ2-3; 11 bases match TRBD1. This CDR3 region has 16 residues. Per germline, CDR1 SGHNT and CDR2 YYREEE (reference sequence). V lost 6 bases to trimming and J lost 1 base; unmatched junction nucleotides: 7.

V and J are TRBV6-2 or TRBV6-3 and TRBJ1-5; D might be TRBD1 (5 bases). V was shortened by 0 bases and J by 0 bases, with 9 bases between the two germline ends. The CDR3 has 16 amino acids. From germline, CDR1 is MNHEY and CDR2 SVGEGT. The CDR3 protein is CASSYSGQGSNQPQHF. The CDR3 DNA reads TGTGCCAGCAGTTACTCGGGGCAGGGTAGCAATCAGCCCCAGCATTTT.

The CDR3: CASSQVLGPNTGELFF. The CDR3 DNA follows: TGTGCCAGCAGCCAAGTCTTGGGGCCTAACACCGGGGAGCTGTTTTTT. The V gene is TRBV14, the J gene TRBJ2-2; D may be TRBD1 (5 bases). Trimming stripped 1 base from V and 2 bases from J, with 11 bases between. Germline V gene lookup returns CDR1 SGHDN and CDR2 FVKESK. The CDR3 runs 16 residues.

The chain employs TRBV6-6 and TRBJ2-7, with 7 bases fitting TRBD1. Germline V gene data show CDR1 as MNHNY and CDR2 as SVGAGI (reference sequence). Trimming at V came to 7 bases and at J to 3 bases, leaving 9 bases not matched to a gene. This CDR3 comprises 14 residues. The CDR3 region has the DNA TGTGCCAGCAAGCTTACAGGGGAGCACTACGAGCAGTACTTC. Residues: CASKLTGEHYEQYF.

The chain links TRBV7-3 to TRBJ2-1; the match to TRBD2 covers 8 bases. From germline, CDR1 is SGHTA and CDR2 FQGTGA. There are 16 residues in the CDR3. J was trimmed by 7 bases and V by 2 bases; bases with no gene match: 10. The CDR3 nucleotides are TGTGCCAGCAGCTTAGGAACGGGGGGGGCTGATAATGAGCAGTTCTTC. Translation gives CASSLGTGGADNEQFF.

The J gene is TRBJ1-4, the V gene TRBV24-1; 10 bases line up with TRBD1. This CDR3 comprises 14 residues. J lost 7 bases, V lost 3 bases, and 1 base had no gene match. Germline V CDR1 and CDR2: KGHDR, SFDVKD. Here the CDR3 reads CATSDGTGVEKLFF. The CDR3 nucleotides read TGTGCCACCAGTGATGGGACAGGGGTTGAAAAACTGTTTTTT.

This CDR3 reads CAWSKSIREQYF. The CDR3 coding sequence is TGTGCCTGGAGTAAATCGATACGGGAGCAGTACTTC. This rearrangement joins TRBV30 to TRBJ2-7; no clear D. V was cut by 2 bases and J by 7 bases, with 12 bases left in between. There are 12 residues in the CDR3. The germline CDR1 and CDR2 sequences are GTSNPN and SVGIG (reference sequence).

This rearrangement joins TRBV5-4 to TRBJ2-1; TRBD2 matches at 9 bases. The CDR3 sequence is 17 residues long. Germline CDR1 SGHNT, CDR2 YYREEE (reference sequence). Unmatched junction bases numbered 13, after V lost 2 bases and J lost 7 bases. The CDR3 loop is CASSFPSGATNRNEQFF. The CDR3 DNA reads TGTGCCAGCAGCTTCCCTAGCGGGGCCACTAATCGGAATGAGCAGTTCTTC.

This clone was observed a handful of times. The rearrangement links TRBV7-9 to TRBJ2-1; 9 bases map to TRBD2. The J segment lost 4 bases and the V segment lost 5 bases, leaving 9 bases of the junction unmatched. Germline CDR1 is SEHNR and CDR2 is FQNEAQ (reference sequence). This CDR3 spans 16 amino acids. The CDR3 coding sequence is TGTGCCAGCAGCGGGCTAGCGGGGTCGATGTACAATGAGCAGTTCTTC. Translated: CASSGLAGSMYNEQFF. Full variable domain (rest looked up from reference TRBV7-9 and TRBJ2-1): DTGVSQNPRHKITKRGQNVTFRCDPISEHNRLYWYRQTLGQGPEFLTYFQNEAQLEKSRLLSDRFSAERPKGSFSTLEIQRTEQGDSAMYLCASSGLAGSMYNEQFFGPGTRLTVL.

The chain employs TRBV6-2 or TRBV6-3 and TRBJ2-3; maybe TRBD2 (5 bases). V shed 2 bases and J shed 3 bases, with 15 bases lying between them. The CDR3 is made up of 16 amino acids. CDR1 and CDR2 (germline): MNHEY, SVGEGT. CDR3 nucleotide sequence: TGTGCCAGCAGTTACAGGAGGAGACACACAACAGATACGCAGTATTTT. Its translation is CASSYRRRHTTDTQYF.

V usage is TRBV18 and J usage is TRBJ1-2; tentative D call: TRBD1 (6 bases). Deletions cut 3 bases from V and 4 bases from J, with 15 bases between. The CDR3 is 15 amino acids. CDR1 is KGHSH, CDR2 LQKENI, per germline. The CDR3 DNA sequence: TGTGCCAGCTCACCGAGGAATGGACAGACCTATGGCTACACCTTC. As protein: CASSPRNGQTYGYTF.

The chain uses TRBV5-6 and TRBJ1-1; 9 bases are a match to TRBD1. The CDR3 sequence is 16 residues long. V shed 4 bases and J 5 bases; nucleotides not matched to a gene: 12. Germline CDR1 reads SGHDT; CDR2 reads YYEEEE. The CDR3 spells CASSTPGQGKETEAFF. The CDR3 DNA follows: TGTGCCAGCAGCACCCCGGGACAGGGAAAGGAAACTGAAGCTTTCTTT.

This clone was seen many times. The chain links TRBV18 to TRBJ2-7, with TRBD1 matching over 7 bases. The germline gives CDR1 KGHSH, CDR2 LQKENI. The CDR3 has 14 amino acids. V lost 3 bases, J lost 6 bases, and 8 bases stayed unmatched. For the CDR3, the DNA is TGTGCCAGCTCACCGTTCGAAGGGGGCAGCGAGCAGTACTTC. Translating it yields CASSPFEGGSEQYF.

J is TRBJ2-3 and V is TRBV5-6, with 9 positions matching TRBD2. This CDR3 has 16 residues. Germline V gives CDR1 SGHDT, CDR2 YYEEEE. The V gene end was trimmed by 4 bases and the J gene end by 4 bases; junction bases not matched to a gene: 10. This CDR3 reads CASSLLSGRRADTQYF. As DNA, the CDR3 is TGTGCCAGCAGCCTGCTTAGCGGGAGAAGGGCAGATACGCAGTATTTT.

This clone was seen a handful of times. This chain joins TRBV29-1 and TRBJ1-4; D gene uncertain. Trimming stripped 4 bases from V and 6 bases from J, with 12 bases between. Germline V gene lookup returns CDR1 SQVTM and CDR2 ANQGSEA. This CDR3 has 13 amino acids. CDR3 amino acids: CSVGVAVYEKLFF. Here the CDR3 DNA reads TGCAGCGTTGGTGTGGCAGTCTATGAAAAACTGTTTTTT.

In this sample, this clone turned up once. This sequence joins TRBV24-1 and TRBJ1-4, with 8 bases fitting TRBD1. CDR1 and CDR2 from the germline V gene are KGHDR and SFDVKD. The CDR3 is 18 amino acids. V gave up 3 bases and J gave up 4 bases; unmatched junction bases: 12. The CDR3 region is CATSDGSGGQGLNEKLFF. CDR3 sequence (DNA): TGTGCCACCAGTGATGGATCCGGCGGACAGGGACTTAATGAAAAACTGTTTTTT.

The chain combines TRBV2 with TRBJ1-4, with D hard to call. The germline gives CDR1 SNHLY, CDR2 FYNNEI. V was trimmed by 2 bases and J by 8 bases, leaving 12 bases between them. CDR3 length equals 14 residues. The CDR3 DNA is TGTGCCAGCAGTGAACTCACAACGGGGGAAAAACTGTTTTTT. Translated, it gives CASSELTTGEKLFF. Full variable domain (missing parts from reference TRBV2 and TRBJ1-4): EPEVTQTPSHQVTQMGQEVILRCVPISNHLYFYWYRQILGQKVEFLVSFYNNEISEKSEIFDDQFSVERPDGSNFTLKIRSTKLEDSAMYFCASSELTTGEKLFFGSGTQLSVL.

This clone was detected only a few times. V gene TRBV7-3 combines with J gene TRBJ2-7; 7 bases fit TRBD2. V trimming: 4 bases; J trimming: 7 bases; junction bases outside the gene matches: 7. CDR3 length: 13 amino acids. Germline-derived CDR1 and CDR2 are SGHTA and FQGTGA. CDR3 DNA: TGTGCCAGCAGCTCTAAGCGGGGAGGGGAGCAGTACTTC. This encodes CASSSKRGGEQYF.

Only one count was recorded for this clone. V and J are TRBV28 and TRBJ2-7; tentatively, D is TRBD1 (5 bases). The CDR3 length is 15 residues. Trimming shortened V by 3 bases and J by 1 base, and 13 bases separated the two germline ends. CDR1 and CDR2 from the germline V gene are MDHEN and SYDVKM. The CDR3 is CASSFQGMESYEQYF. The CDR3, as DNA: TGTGCCAGCAGTTTCCAGGGAATGGAATCCTACGAGCAGTACTTC.